These 22 T cell receptor beta chains share one sample of origin, sequenced in a study of regulatory T cells in long-lasting Graves disease. In building TCR beta libraries, iRepertoire HTBI primers were used together with Arm-PCR of CDR3 regions. TCRdb re-called the multiplex PCR reads with MiXCR, one entry per CDR3 protein. This table has roughly 320,000 distinct CDR3 sequences, 16% appearing once. Time point defined: newly diagnosed GD, antithyroid drugs for less than 3 months. From PBMCs, RNA was extracted and then used to make the TCR library. The data were also submitted as part of a second study, on T cells in Graves' hyperthyroidism and ophthalmopathy.

The sample was peripheral blood mononuclear cells (PBMCs), taken at new diagnosis, from a patient treated with antithyroid drugs. All receptors derive from a man aged 35 to 55 with Graves disease.

The V gene is TRBV6-1, the J gene TRBJ2-3; tentative D call: TRBD2 (6 bases). The CDR3 is 13 amino acids. In germline, CDR1 is MNHNS, CDR2 SASEGT. Trimming took off 8 bases at V and 2 bases at J, with 11 bases between the two ends. The CDR3 sequence: CASGLRDTDTQYF. The DNA for the CDR3 is TGTGCCAGCGGACTAAGGGACACAGATACGCAGTATTTT.

At least ten counts were recorded for this clonotype. This sequence joins TRBV2 and TRBJ1-4, with 9 nucleotides matching TRBD1. Germline loops: CDR1 SNHLY, CDR2 FYNNEI. The length of the CDR3 is 14 residues. V gave up 6 bases and J gave up 7 bases; unmatched junction bases: 6. The CDR3, as DNA: TGTGCCAGCAGAACACAGGGGGCAGGTGAAAAACTGTTTTTT. Protein sequence: CASRTQGAGEKLFF.

This clonotype was seen at least ten times. The gene calls are TRBV28 and TRBJ1-5; tentative D call: TRBD1 (5 bases). V gave up 6 bases and J gave up 2 bases, with 14 bases separating them. This CDR3 comprises 15 residues. Germline V gives CDR1 MDHEN, CDR2 SYDVKM. The CDR3 here is CASSSGFRGNQPQHF. CDR3 sequence (DNA): TGTGCCAGCAGCTCAGGGTTCAGGGGCAATCAGCCCCAGCATTTT.

To note about this clonotype: A much larger clone lies one base from this, so it may be a read error. The V and J genes are TRBV9 and TRBJ2-7; D is possibly TRBD2 (5 bases). This CDR3 has 14 amino acids. From germline, CDR1 is SGDLS and CDR2 YYNGEE. The CDR3 nucleotides are TGTGCCAGCAGCGTAAGTCGGACTGGCTACAAGCAGTACTTC. Its protein is CASSVSRTGYKQYF.

Ten or more counts support this clonotype. This rearrangement joins TRBV7-9 to TRBJ2-1; D is tentatively TRBD1 or TRBD2 (5 bases each). V lost 4 bases and J 7 bases, leaving 11 bases between the germline ends. The CDR3 has 13 amino acids. Per germline, CDR1 SEHNR and CDR2 FQNEAQ (reference sequence). CDR3 sequence (DNA): TGTGCCAGCAGCTGGCCGGGACGTAATGAGCAGTTCTTC. Amino acids: CASSWPGRNEQFF.

The chain joins TRBV4-3 to TRBJ2-7; the D gene is possibly TRBD2 (6 bases). Trimming cost V 0 bases and J 1 base, with 13 bases left between them. The CDR3 runs to 16 residues. CDR1 is LGHNA and CDR2 is YSLEER in the germline V gene. The CDR3: CASSQDWRGKSYEQYF. CDR3 sequence (DNA): TGCGCCAGCAGCCAAGATTGGAGGGGCAAGTCCTACGAGCAGTACTTC.

This clonotype was counted at least ten times. V usage is TRBV5-1 and J usage is TRBJ2-3; the D call may be TRBD1 or TRBD2 (6 bases each). The V end was cut by 4 bases, the J end by 8 bases, with 14 bases between. Germline CDR1 SGHRS, CDR2 YFSETQ. The CDR3 is 13 amino acids. CDR3 residues: CASSEGGAGTQYF. The CDR3 DNA reads TGCGCCAGCAGCGAGGGGGGAGCAGGTACGCAGTATTTT.

The chain uses TRBV16 and TRBJ1-1, with D unclear. In germline, CDR1 is KGHSY, CDR2 FQNENV. The CDR3 spans 13 residues. Trimming removed 4 bases at V and 8 bases at J, with 14 bases between. Written as DNA, the CDR3 is TGTGCCAGCAGCCCCCTACGGAGGCCCGAAGCTTTCTTT. Residues: CASSPLRRPEAFF. Complete variable domain (other parts from reference TRBV16 and TRBJ1-1): GEEVAQTPKHLVRGEGQKAKLYCAPIKGHSYVFWYQQVLKNEFKFLISFQNENVFDETGMPKERFSAKCLPNSPCSLEIQATKLEDSAVYFCASSPLRRPEAFFGQGTRLTVV.

This clonotype showed up many times. V and J are TRBV6-2 or TRBV6-3 and TRBJ1-1, with unresolved D. The CDR3 covers 14 residues. Germline V lookup: CDR1 MNHEY, CDR2 SVGEGT. V was clipped by 2 bases and J by 1 base, with 8 bases between them. CDR3 coding DNA: TGTGCCAGCAGTTACGGCGGACCGAACACTGAAGCTTTCTTT. Translated: CASSYGGPNTEAFF.

This clonotype was detected many times. The chain has TRBV5-1 and TRBJ2-1, with D uncertain. The V and J ends lost 0 bases and 6 bases respectively, with 7 bases between them. The CDR3 spans 13 residues. Germline V gene sequence: CDR1 SGHRS, CDR2 YFSETQ. The CDR3 DNA sequence: TGCGCCAGCAGCTTGGCTAGTGGCAATGAGCAGTTCTTC. It translates to CASSLASGNEQFF.

This clonotype was observed at least ten times. This chain uses TRBV2 with TRBJ1-6; D is possibly TRBD1 (6 bases). Germline V gives CDR1 SNHLY, CDR2 FYNNEI. Trimming took off 5 bases at V and 9 bases at J, with 17 bases between the two ends. The CDR3 sequence is 15 residues long. The CDR3 DNA is TGTGCCAGCAGTCCTACAGGGTTTGTCGGTTCACCCCTCCACTTT. This codes for CASSPTGFVGSPLHF.

The rearrangement uses TRBV2 and TRBJ2-4; D is uncertain. The CDR3 length is 14 residues. CDR1 is SNHLY, CDR2 FYNNEI, per germline. Trimming took off 6 bases at V and 3 bases at J, with 12 bases between the two ends. DNA of the CDR3: TGTGCCAGCAGCGATTCTGGCTACAAAAACATTCAGTACTTC. Translation gives CASSDSGYKNIQYF. Combining the CDR3 with reference TRBV2 and TRBJ2-4 gives the whole variable domain EPEVTQTPSHQVTQMGQEVILRCVPISNHLYFYWYRQILGQKVEFLVSFYNNEISEKSEIFDDQFSVERPDGSNFTLKIRSTKLEDSAMYFCASSDSGYKNIQYFGAGTRLSVL.

A few counts support this clonotype. A single base is all that separates this from a far larger clone, so a read error is likely. V is TRBV13 and J is TRBJ1-1; D unclear. Germline loops: CDR1 PRHDT, CDR2 FYEKMQ (reference sequence). This CDR3 comprises 12 residues. The CDR3 nucleotides read TGTGCCAGCAGTGTCATGAACACTGGAGCTTTCTTT. Protein: CASSVMNTGAFF.

In this sample, this clonotype turned up many times. This chain connects TRBV5-1 to TRBJ2-5; no clear D. Trimming left V 1 base short and J 5 bases short, with 9 bases between. The CDR3 is 13 residues long. Germline assignment: CDR1 SGHRS and CDR2 YFSETQ. Written as DNA, the CDR3 is TGCGCCAGCAGCTTGTTTTCCCGGGAGACCCAGTACTTC. The encoded protein is CASSLFSRETQYF.

A few counts support this clonotype. The chain couples TRBV20-1 to TRBJ2-1; D might be TRBD1 (6 bases). The germline CDR1 and CDR2 sequences are DFQATT and SNEGSKA (reference sequence). The CDR3 runs to 15 residues. The germline V and J ends were trimmed by 4 bases and 8 bases, with 21 bases remaining between them. The CDR3 nucleotides are TGCAGTGCTACTAAACAGGGTCGGGAATTGGATGAGCAGTTCTTC. Translating gives CSATKQGRELDEQFF.

The CDR3 here is CASSQDPGLVYEQYF. The CDR3 DNA follows: TGTGCCAGCAGCCAAGACCCCGGACTAGTCTACGAGCAGTACTTC. The chain combines TRBV4-2 with TRBJ2-7; 7 bases are shared with TRBD2. In germline, CDR1 is LGHNA, CDR2 YNFKEQ. The J segment lost 3 bases and the V segment lost 0 bases, leaving 5 bases of the junction unmatched. The CDR3 sequence is 15 residues long.

This clonotype was recorded many times. The genes are TRBV27 and TRBJ1-5; D is unclear. In germline, CDR1 is MNHEY, CDR2 SMNVEV (reference sequence). The CDR3 sequence is 15 residues long. Deletions cut 8 bases from V and 1 base from J, with 15 bases between. The CDR3 loop reads CASRTGIGSNQPQHF. CDR3 DNA sequence: TGTGCCAGCCGAACTGGGATCGGGAGCAATCAGCCCCAGCATTTT.

This clonotype has more than one count but fewer than ten. The chain carries TRBV5-1 and TRBJ1-4, with 7 bases matching TRBD1. The CDR3 totals 16 residues. Germline trimming cut 0 bases from V and 4 bases from J; bases unmatched to any gene: 6. Germline CDR1 is SGHRS and CDR2 is YFSETQ. The CDR3 sequence: CASSLGQGAGNEKLFF. The CDR3 coding sequence is TGCGCCAGCAGCTTGGGACAGGGCGCTGGTAATGAAAAACTGTTTTTT.

This clonotype was seen at least ten times. The chain has TRBV20-1 and TRBJ2-7; D perhaps matches TRBD2 (5 bases). The CDR3 has 15 residues. With 5 bases removed from V and 1 base from J, the gap between germline ends came to 18 bases. Looked up from germline, CDR1 is DFQATT and CDR2 is SNEGSKA (reference sequence). CDR3 nucleotides: TGCAGTGCTCCAAAGTCCCAGACGGGATCCTACGAGCAGTACTTC. Encoded protein: CSAPKSQTGSYEQYF.

The rearrangement joins TRBV7-9 to TRBJ1-4; D gene uncertain. CDR3 length: 14 amino acids. CDR1 and CDR2 from the germline V gene are SEHNR and FQNEAQ (reference sequence). The ends were cut back, 4 bases at V and 0 bases at J, with 6 bases in the middle. CDR3 protein: CASSSAATNEKLFF. CDR3 DNA: TGTGCCAGCAGCTCGGCGGCAACTAATGAAAAACTGTTTTTT.

This clonotype showed up many times. The chain couples TRBV28 to TRBJ2-5; D perhaps matches TRBD2 (5 bases). Germline V gene sequence: CDR1 MDHEN, CDR2 SYDVKM. The V gene lost 11 bases and the J gene lost 4 bases, with 14 bases spanning the gap. This CDR3 is built from 12 residues. The CDR3 loop reads CAHRGIGETQYF. CDR3 bases: TGTGCCCATCGAGGGATCGGAGAGACCCAGTACTTC.

This clonotype was counted between two and nine times. The chain carries TRBV19 and TRBJ2-2; TRBD2 is a possible D gene (6 bases). CDR1 and CDR2 (germline): LNHDA, SQIVND (reference sequence). V lost 5 bases, J lost 7 bases, and 17 bases lay in between. The CDR3 is 15 residues long. The CDR3 sequence is CASSVDLPGSGELFF. The CDR3, as DNA: TGTGCCAGTAGTGTGGACCTTCCCGGGAGCGGGGAGCTGTTTTTT.